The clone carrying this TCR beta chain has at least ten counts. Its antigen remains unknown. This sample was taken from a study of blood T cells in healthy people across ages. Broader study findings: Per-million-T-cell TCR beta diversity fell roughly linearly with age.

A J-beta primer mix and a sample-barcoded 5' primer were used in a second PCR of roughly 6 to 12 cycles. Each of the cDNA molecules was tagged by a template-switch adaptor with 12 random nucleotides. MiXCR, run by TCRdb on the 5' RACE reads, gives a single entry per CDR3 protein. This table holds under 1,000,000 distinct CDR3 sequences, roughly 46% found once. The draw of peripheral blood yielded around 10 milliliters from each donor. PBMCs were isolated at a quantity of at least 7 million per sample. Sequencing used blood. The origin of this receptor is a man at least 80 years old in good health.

The CDR3 sequence: CSVVAGQGSEQYF. CDR3 coding DNA: TGCAGCGTTGTTGCGGGACAGGGCTCTGAGCAGTACTTC. J is TRBJ2-5 and V is TRBV29-1, with 9 bases identical to TRBD1. Per the germline V gene, CDR1 is SQVTM and CDR2 is ANQGSEA. This CDR3 is built from 13 residues. Germline trimming cut 4 bases from V and 11 bases from J; bases unmatched to any gene: 11.